The 18 T cell receptor beta chains below all came from one sample that was sequenced in a study of blood T cell repertoires in COVID-19. Using immunoSEQ multiplex PCR, the repertoire was profiled, and TCRdb retains in-frame clones only, with some absent. The table lists around 75,000 clones, 79% of them singletons. Sequencing used peripheral blood. The receptors here all came from an elderly woman with active or convalescent COVID-19.

The CDR3 nucleotides read TGTGCCATCAGTGAGTCGGCGGGGGGAAGCTCCTATAATTCACCCCTCCACTTT. It specifies CAISESAGGSSYNSPLHF. V gene TRBV10-3 combines with J gene TRBJ1-6, with D possibly TRBD1 on 5 matching bases. V was cut by 0 bases and J by 0 bases, with 12 bases left in between. Germline lookup yields CDR1 ENHRY and CDR2 SYGVKD. The CDR3 covers 18 residues.

The chain recombines TRBV7-2 with TRBJ2-1; D remains unclear. Germline loops: CDR1 SGHTA, CDR2 FQGNSA. The V and J ends lost 5 bases and 0 bases respectively, with 20 bases between them. This CDR3 is built from 18 residues. In DNA form, the CDR3 reads TGTGCCAGCAGCCGGCCGATCCAGCAACCTAGCTCCTACAATGAGCAGTTCTTC. Translating it yields CASSRPIQQPSSYNEQFF.

This CDR3 is CASSVTGEGTEAFF. CDR3 nucleotides: TGTGCCAGTAGTGTGACAGGGGAAGGTACTGAAGCTTTCTTT. The rearrangement joins TRBV19 to TRBJ1-1; 8 bases line up with TRBD1. CDR3 length equals 14 residues. From germline, CDR1 is LNHDA and CDR2 SQIVND (reference sequence). V gave up 5 bases and J gave up 5 bases; unmatched junction bases: 7.

V usage is TRBV7-6 and J usage is TRBJ2-7, with D possibly matching TRBD2 (5 bases). Trimming took off 0 bases at V and 3 bases at J, with 12 bases between the two ends. The CDR3 is 15 amino acids. Germline V CDR1 and CDR2: SGHVS, FNYEAQ. This CDR3 reads CASSLAPSTSYEQYF. Here the CDR3 DNA reads TGTGCCAGCAGCTTAGCGCCATCCACTAGCTACGAGCAGTACTTC.

The genes are TRBV11-2 and TRBJ2-1; 8 nucleotides match TRBD2. Germline V gives CDR1 SGHAT, CDR2 FQNNGV. J was trimmed by 8 bases and V by 2 bases; bases with no gene match: 8. The CDR3 loop spans 15 amino acids. The CDR3 is CASSLNVRGVHEQFF. The CDR3 nucleotides are TGTGCCAGCAGCTTAAACGTGCGGGGGGTCCATGAGCAGTTCTTC. The full variable domain, in which reference TRBV11-2 and TRBJ2-1 provide the parts outside the CDR3, is EAGVAQSPRYKIIEKRQSVAFWCNPISGHATLYWYQQILGQGPKLLIQFQNNGVVDDSQLPKDRFSAERLKGVDSTLKIQPAKLEDSAVYLCASSLNVRGVHEQFFGPGTRLTVL.

The V call is TRBV11-3, the J call TRBJ2-2; D may be TRBD1 (6 bases). Trimming shortened V by 1 base and J by 6 bases, and 9 bases separated the two germline ends. The CDR3 sequence is 14 residues long. Per the germline V gene, CDR1 is SGHNT and CDR2 is YENEEA. CDR3 protein: CASSLVRGSGELFF. CDR3 nucleotide sequence: TGTGCCAGCAGCTTAGTCAGGGGCTCCGGGGAGCTGTTTTTT.

The J gene is TRBJ1-5, the V gene TRBV28, with 9 positions matching TRBD1. This CDR3 is built from 16 residues. Germline-derived CDR1 and CDR2 are MDHEN and SYDVKM. The V gene end was trimmed by 6 bases and the J gene end by 0 bases; junction bases not matched to a gene: 6. The CDR3 sequence is CASRRQGGSSNQPQHF. The CDR3 DNA sequence: TGTGCCAGCAGGCGACAGGGGGGTAGTAGCAATCAGCCCCAGCATTTT.

This chain joins TRBV28 and TRBJ1-2, with TRBD1 identical over 10 bases. CDR3 length: 15 amino acids. The trim removed 2 bases at V and 3 bases at J, leaving 3 bases unmatched. Germline V gives CDR1 MDHEN, CDR2 SYDVKM. CDR3 in DNA: TGTGCCAGCAGTTTAGGGACAGGGGTTTACTATGGCTACACCTTC. Protein sequence: CASSLGTGVYYGYTF.

The chain uses TRBV7-8 and TRBJ1-5; D call uncertain. The V gene's germline CDR1 is SGHVS and CDR2 FQNEAQ. Trimming removed 0 bases from V and 5 bases from J, with 11 bases in between. The CDR3 extends over 15 amino acids. Here the CDR3 reads CASSLASVSYQPQHF. For the CDR3, the DNA is TGTGCCAGCAGCTTAGCGTCGGTTTCTTATCAGCCCCAGCATTTT.

The rearrangement joins TRBV18 to TRBJ2-3; 9 bases are a match to TRBD2. The CDR3 totals 15 residues. Germline V CDR1 and CDR2: KGHSH, LQKENI. J lost 5 bases, V lost 3 bases, and 6 bases had no gene match. The CDR3, as DNA: TGTGCCAGCTCACCGGTAGCGGGGGTACAAGATACGCAGTATTTT. Translated, it gives CASSPVAGVQDTQYF.

The chain employs TRBV6-5 and TRBJ2-2; D possibly corresponds to TRBD1 (6 bases). The V end lost 4 bases, the J end lost 3 bases, and 9 bases lay between the germline ends. Germline V gene sequence: CDR1 MNHEY, CDR2 SVGAGI. The CDR3 runs 14 residues. The CDR3 protein is CASSSGVYTGELFF. CDR3 coding DNA: TGTGCCAGCAGTTCAGGGGTGTACACCGGGGAGCTGTTTTTT.

The chain couples TRBV6-6 to TRBJ1-2, with 9 bases fitting TRBD1. The CDR3 spans 12 residues. Germline V gene lookup returns CDR1 MNHNY and CDR2 SVGAGI (reference sequence). J lost 6 bases, V lost 4 bases, and 0 bases had no gene match. CDR3 coding DNA: TGTGCCAGCAGTTGGACAGGGGATGGCTACACCTTC. Protein: CASSWTGDGYTF.

The V gene is TRBV3-1 (or the pseudogene TRBV3-2), the J gene TRBJ2-1; TRBD2 aligns across 10 bases. The J segment lost 10 bases and the V segment lost 9 bases, leaving 15 bases of the junction unmatched. This CDR3 comprises 15 residues. CDR1 is LGHDT and CDR2 is YNNKEL in the germline V gene (reference sequence). CDR3 bases: TGTGCCAGACGACCAGCGGGGGGGCCCGGTCGGGAGCAGTTCTTC. Its protein product is CARRPAGGPGREQFF.

This clone was seen a single time. The chain links TRBV4-3 to TRBJ1-6, with D possibly matching TRBD1 (5 bases). This CDR3 comprises 16 residues. The germline V gene encodes CDR1 LGHNA and CDR2 YSLEER. V was cut by 4 bases and J by 10 bases, with 20 bases left in between. CDR3 bases: TGCGCCAGCAGCCTAGGAGGCGGGGCGCTAAGCTCACCCCTCCACTTT. Protein: CASSLGGGALSSPLHF.

CDR3: CASSRLAGPTNTGELFF. For the CDR3, the DNA is TGTGCCAGCAGTCGACTAGCGGGCCCTACGAACACCGGGGAGCTGTTTTTT. The chain has TRBV6-6 and TRBJ2-2; TRBD2 aligns across 10 bases. Germline V lookup: CDR1 MNHNY, CDR2 SVGAGI (reference sequence). V was pared by 5 bases and J by 0 bases, with 6 bases of the junction left unmatched. There are 17 residues in the CDR3.

This rearrangement joins TRBV6-6 to TRBJ1-6; D is undetermined. Trimming left V 5 bases short and J 4 bases short, with 6 bases between. Looked up from germline, CDR1 is MNHNY and CDR2 is SVGAGI (reference sequence). The CDR3 is 13 residues long. CDR3 coding DNA: TGTGCCAGCAGTGGGGAGTATAATTCACCCCTCCACTTT. Encoded protein: CASSGEYNSPLHF.

The rearrangement links TRBV5-1 to TRBJ2-7; possible D gene TRBD1, 5 bases. The CDR3 extends over 17 amino acids. Germline loops: CDR1 SGHRS, CDR2 YFSETQ. Trimming removed 4 bases from V and 2 bases from J, with 22 bases in between. DNA of the CDR3: TGCGCCAGCAGCCCAACCGTTACAGGAAGAAAAACCTACGAGCAGTACTTC. This encodes CASSPTVTGRKTYEQYF.

The V gene is TRBV6-5, the J gene TRBJ1-3; D is unresolved. The CDR3 runs to 13 residues. Germline V gene sequence: CDR1 MNHEY, CDR2 SVGAGI. The ends were cut back, 6 bases at V and 4 bases at J, with 10 bases in the middle. CDR3 nucleotide sequence: TGTGCCAGCAGCCGGGTGGAAGGAAACACCATATATTTT. This codes for CASSRVEGNTIYF.